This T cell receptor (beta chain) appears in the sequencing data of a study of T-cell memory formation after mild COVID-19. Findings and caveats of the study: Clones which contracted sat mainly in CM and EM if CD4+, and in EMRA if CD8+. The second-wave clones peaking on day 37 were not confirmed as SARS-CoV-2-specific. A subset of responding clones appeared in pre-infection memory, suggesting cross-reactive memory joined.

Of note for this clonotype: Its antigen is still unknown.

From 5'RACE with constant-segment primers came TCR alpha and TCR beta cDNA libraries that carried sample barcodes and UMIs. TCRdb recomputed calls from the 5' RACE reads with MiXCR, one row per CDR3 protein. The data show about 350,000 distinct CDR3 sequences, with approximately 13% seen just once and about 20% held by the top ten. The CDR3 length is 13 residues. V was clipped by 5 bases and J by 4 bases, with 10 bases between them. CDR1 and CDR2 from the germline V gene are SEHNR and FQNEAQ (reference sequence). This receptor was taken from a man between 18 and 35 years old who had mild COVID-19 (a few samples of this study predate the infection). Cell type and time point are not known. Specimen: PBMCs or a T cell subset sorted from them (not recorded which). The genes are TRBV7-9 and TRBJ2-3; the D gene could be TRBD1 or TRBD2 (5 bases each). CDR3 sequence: CASSPSGPDTQYF. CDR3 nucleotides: TGTGCCAGCAGCCCCTCGGGGCCAGATACGCAGTATTTT.